A selection of T cell receptor beta chains follows, all from one sample in a study of OX40 agonist ivuxolimab in advanced cancers. Assay: immunoSEQ multiplex PCR; the TCRdb copy retains only in-frame clones and omits some. Here the sample spans about 32,000 clones, around 81% being singletons. The sample consisted of CD4+ or CD8+ T cells sorted from blood, taken in a trial of the OX40 agonist ivuxolimab. These receptors all come from an adult with an advanced solid tumor such as melanoma, head and neck, liver or kidney cancer. The CDR3 runs from the conserved cysteine through the conserved F or W. D genes are given only for firm matches. A row's size may be missing; if present it is once, few, many or a size class.

D gene	clone size	V gene	J gene	CDR3 DNA	CDR3 protein
.	.	TRBV6-1	TRBJ2-1	TGTGCCAGCAGTGGACCGGGCCACAATGAGCAGTTCTTC	CASSGPGHNEQFF
.	.	TRBV7-8	TRBJ1-5	TGTGCCAGCAGCTTAGGGGGGATTGGTGGTGATCAGCCCCAGCATTTT	CASSLGGIGGDQPQHF
.	.	TRBV7-9	TRBJ2-5	TGTGCCAGCAGCTCTTCGGCAGGGGGGGAGACCCAGTACTTC	CASSSSAGGETQYF
.	.	TRBV29-1	TRBJ2-4	TGCAGCGTTGAAGCGATGTACGGAAGGAACATTCAGTACTTC	CSVEAMYGRNIQYF
.	once	TRBV11-2	TRBJ1-5	TGTGCCAGCAGCCAGACAGGCGGGCAGCCCCAGCATTTT	CASSQTGGQPQHF
.	.	TRBV19	TRBJ2-1	TGTGCCAGTAGTATAGACGATAGGAGTGAGCAGTTCTTC	CASSIDDRSEQFF
.	few	TRBV28	TRBJ1-2	TGTGCCAGCAGCCTGGCCAACTATGGCTACACCTTC	CASSLANYGYTF
.	.	TRBV19	TRBJ1-1	TGTGCCAGTAAAGATATGCCGGCTAGGGCGGAAGCTTTCTTT	CASKDMPARAEAFF
.	.	TRBV11-2	TRBJ2-2	TGTGCCAGCAGGCTCCTCCTTGGGGAGGGGGCGACCGGGGAGCTGTTTTTT	CASRLLLGEGATGELFF
TRBD1	.	TRBV7-9	TRBJ1-2	TGTGCCAGCAGCTCCGGGACAGGGTTTTACACCTTC	CASSSGTGFYTF
.	.	TRBV6-1	TRBJ1-2	TGTGCCAGCAGTGAATCGAGGGTGCTAGATGGCTACACCTTC	CASSESRVLDGYTF
.	.	TRBV14	TRBJ2-3	TGTGCCAGCAGCCAAGCAGGAACCGGTGGCACAGATACGCAGTATTTT	CASSQAGTGGTDTQYF
.	.	TRBV7-9	TRBJ2-5	TGTGCCAGCAGCCGCGGGGTGTCAGAGACCCAGTACTTC	CASSRGVSETQYF
TRBD1	.	TRBV10-3	TRBJ1-5	TGTGCCATCAGTGGGGACAGGGCCAATCAGCCCCAGCATTTT	CAISGDRANQPQHF
.	.	TRBV27	TRBJ2-7	TGTGCCAGCAGTTTATTCGGGTCAGCCTCCTACGAGCAGTACTTC	CASSLFGSASYEQYF
TRBD1	few	TRBV28	TRBJ1-5	TGTGCCAGCAGTTTAGACGACAGGGCCCGGCCCCAGCATTTT	CASSLDDRARPQHF
TRBD1	.	TRBV28	TRBJ2-7	TGTGCCAGCAGTTCTGAAGGGACAGGGGGCGACGAGCAGTACTTC	CASSSEGTGGDEQYF
TRBD1	.	TRBV6-5	TRBJ1-6	TGTGCCAGCAGTACTACCGGGACAGGCAATTCACCCCTCCACTTT	CASSTTGTGNSPLHF
TRBD1	.	TRBV6-5	TRBJ1-5	TGTGCCAGCAGTAAGTCCGGACAGGGGAATCAGCCCCAGCATTTT	CASSKSGQGNQPQHF
.	.	TRBV28	TRBJ1-2	.	CASSTSTGGGYGYTF
TRBD2	.	TRBV4-1	TRBJ2-5	TGCGCCAGCAGCGACGCTCCCAGCGGGGGGGCCGTGAAGACCCAGTACTTC	CASSDAPSGGAVKTQYF
TRBD1	.	TRBV11-2	TRBJ2-7	TGTGCCAGCGGGGGACAGACCGGCTACGAGCAGTACTTC	CASGGQTGYEQYF
.	.	TRBV5-5	TRBJ1-3	TGTGCCAGCAGCTTGGTGGTAGGGACGCACACCATATATTTT	CASSLVVGTHTIYF
.	.	TRBV28	TRBJ2-7	TGTGCCAGCAGTTTTCAGGGTTTTTACGAGCAGTACTTC	CASSFQGFYEQYF
.	.	TRBV29-1	TRBJ2-7	TGCAGCTTCCGGTCAAACTCCTACGAGCAGTACTTC	CSFRSNSYEQYF
TRBD1	once	TRBV2	TRBJ2-1	TGTGCCAGCAGTCCGGGACAGGGAGTGGTCAATGAGCAGTTCTTC	CASSPGQGVVNEQFF
.	.	TRBV5-6	TRBJ1-1	TGTGCCAGCAGCTTCACGGTGGGGTTCAACACTGAAGCTTTCTTT	CASSFTVGFNTEAFF
.	few	TRBV5-8	TRBJ1-3	TGTGCCAGCAGCTCAGGGGTACACACCATATATTTT	CASSSGVHTIYF
.	.	TRBV7-2	TRBJ1-2	TGTGCCAGCAGCCCTAGGACCAACTATGGCTACACCTTC	CASSPRTNYGYTF
.	.	TRBV5-6	TRBJ1-1	TGTGCCGGCAGCTTCCGGTCGGGGATTAACACTGAAGCTTTCTTT	CAGSFRSGINTEAFF
.	.	TRBV6-5	TRBJ1-1	TGTGCCAGCTGCCAACCCAGGGAGGGCACTGAAGCTTTCTTT	CASCQPREGTEAFF
TRBD1	.	TRBV9	TRBJ2-3	TGTGCCAGCGGGGGACAGGTAGCGAACACAGATACGCAGTATTTT	CASGGQVANTDTQYF
TRBD2	once	TRBV7-2	TRBJ2-5	TGTGCCAGCAGCTTATGGGGACTAGCTGCCCAAGAGACCCAGTACTTC	CASSLWGLAAQETQYF
.	.	TRBV7-6	TRBJ2-1	TGTGCCAGCAGCTTAGGAGCACTAGAAGGTGAGCAGTTCTTC	CASSLGALEGEQFF
.	.	TRBV30	TRBJ2-1	TGTGCCGGTGGACTTCAATCCTACAATGAGCAGTTCTTC	CAGGLQSYNEQFF
TRBD1	.	TRBV5-4	TRBJ2-3	TGTGCCAGCAGCTTCGGGACAGGGGATACGCAGTATTTT	CASSFGTGDTQYF
.	.	TRBV27	TRBJ2-7	TGTGCCAGCAATTTACTATCGGGTTTGGACGAGCAGTACTTC	CASNLLSGLDEQYF
TRBD1	.	TRBV5-1	TRBJ1-2	TGCGCCAGCACCAACCGGGACAGGGGGGACTATGGCTACACCTTC	CASTNRDRGDYGYTF
.	.	TRBV5-1	TRBJ1-4	TGCGCCAGCAGCTTGGGAATAACTAATGAAAAACTGTTTTTT	CASSLGITNEKLFF
.	.	TRBV19	TRBJ2-3	TGTGCCACCCAGTGGGGTATCCACACAGATACGCAGTATTTT	CATQWGIHTDTQYF
TRBD1	.	TRBV9	TRBJ1-1	TGTGCCAGCAGCCCCCGGCAGGGGGCGATGAACACTGAAGCTTTCTTT	CASSPRQGAMNTEAFF
TRBD1	.	TRBV6-5	TRBJ1-5	TGTGCCAGCAGCCGTCGACAGGGTGAACAGCCCCAGCATTTT	CASSRRQGEQPQHF
.	.	TRBV30	TRBJ2-5	TGTGTCTGGGCTGTTCGACGGGGGGAGACCCAGTACTTC	CVWAVRRGETQYF
.	.	TRBV6-5	TRBJ2-7	TGTGCCAGCAGTGTCAGGGTCGAGCAGTACTTC	CASSVRVEQYF
TRBD1	.	TRBV6-1	TRBJ1-5	TGTGCCGCCGAAAGAGACAGGGTTGGAAATCAGCCCCAGCATTTT	CAAERDRVGNQPQHF
TRBD2	once	TRBV19	TRBJ2-1	TGTGCCACCAGAAGTAGCGGGGGCTATGAGCAGTTCTTC	CATRSSGGYEQFF
.	.	TRBV29-1	TRBJ2-1	TGCAGCGTTGAAGATCTAGGGAATGAGCAGTTCTTC	CSVEDLGNEQFF
.	.	TRBV7-8	TRBJ2-1	TGTGCCAGCAGCTTTCGGGGGGCCGCCTACAATGAGCAGTTCTTC	CASSFRGAAYNEQFF
TRBD1	.	TRBV6-1	TRBJ1-2	TGTGCCAGCAGAGACCAGACAGGGGGCTATGGCTACACCTTC	CASRDQTGGYGYTF